Listed here are 24 T cell receptor beta chains from one sample, sequenced in a study of regulatory T cells in long-lasting Graves disease. For TCR beta, libraries came from iRepertoire HTBI primers and Arm-PCR of CDR3 regions. TCRdb fed the multiplex PCR reads into MiXCR, producing one record per CDR3 protein. The sample shows under 300,000 distinct CDR3 sequences, approximately 20% of them seen only once. The time point is: newly diagnosed GD, antithyroid drugs for less than 3 months. Scientists built the TCR library using RNA that was extracted from PBMCs. This sample was also put to use in a study of T cells in Graves' hyperthyroidism and ophthalmopathy.

Material: peripheral blood mononuclear cells (PBMCs), obtained at new diagnosis, from a patient treated with antithyroid drugs. The receptors shown here come from a woman aged 30 to 39 with Graves disease.

The table lists this clonotype with many counts. The junction departs from the called germline gene at one end, perhaps through a read error. The rearrangement links TRBV18 to TRBJ2-1; D is perhaps TRBD1 or TRBD2 (6 bases each). In germline, CDR1 is KGHSH, CDR2 LQKENI. The CDR3 is 12 amino acids. In DNA, the CDR3 is TGTGCCAGCTCACCCCCGGGGGCCCCGATCCGATTC. Translation: CASSPPGAPIRF.

This clonotype occurred many times. J is TRBJ1-2 and V is TRBV2; D is ambiguous. The CDR3 is 15 residues long. V was cut by 4 bases and J by 1 base, with 13 bases left in between. The germline V gene has CDR1 SNHLY and CDR2 FYNNEI. CDR3 nucleotide sequence: TGTGCCAGCAGTGGGACTCGGGTGAATAACTATGGCTACACCTTC. Its translation is CASSGTRVNNYGYTF.

The sample holds many counts of this clonotype. The V gene is TRBV3-1, the J gene TRBJ1-2; 9 bases align to TRBD1. This CDR3 spans 14 amino acids. Trimming removed 3 bases from V and 8 bases from J; junction bases left unmatched: 7. Germline CDR1 reads LGHDT; CDR2 reads YNNKEL (reference sequence). Here the CDR3 DNA reads TGTGCCAGCAGCCAGGACAGGGGCCTTTGGGGCTACACCTTC. It encodes CASSQDRGLWGYTF.

This clonotype was found many times. The chain is built from TRBV5-1 and TRBJ1-5; D unclear. Germline CDR1 is SGHRS and CDR2 is YFSETQ. This CDR3 has 14 amino acids. The ends were cut back, 2 bases at V and 5 bases at J, with 11 bases in the middle. The CDR3 DNA reads as TGCGCCAGCAGCTTAGGAGGTTCAGATCAGCCCCAGCATTTT. Its protein product is CASSLGGSDQPQHF. The variable domain in full, with the rest retrieved from reference TRBV5-1 and TRBJ1-5, is KAGVTQTPRYLIKTRGQQVTLSCSPISGHRSVSWYQQTPGQGLQFLFEYFSETQRNKGNFPGRFSGRQFSNSRSEMNVSTLELGDSALYLCASSLGGSDQPQHFGDGTRLSIL.

This clonotype was counted at least ten times. This chain links TRBV9 with TRBJ2-1, with TRBD1 matching over 10 bases. Germline V lookup: CDR1 SGDLS, CDR2 YYNGEE. With 3 bases clipped from V and 4 bases from J, the junction kept 4 bases outside the gene matches. The CDR3 length is 15 residues. The CDR3 nucleotides are TGTGCCAGCAGCGGAGAGGGACAGGGGTACAATGAGCAGTTCTTC. Its translation: CASSGEGQGYNEQFF.

This clonotype was detected ten times or more. The chain is built from TRBV12-3 or TRBV12-4 and TRBJ1-2; 7 bases agree with TRBD1. The ends lost 6 bases at V and 1 base at J; junction bases unmatched: 5. The CDR3 totals 14 residues. The CDR3 bases are TGTGCCAGCAGCGGGACAGCTGATAACTATGGCTACACCTTC. Encoded protein: CASSGTADNYGYTF.

As regards this clonotype: A much larger clone lies a single base off, so this may be a read error. The V gene is TRBV27, the J gene TRBJ1-2, with D possibly matching TRBD1 (6 bases). The CDR3 contains 14 residues. Germline CDR1 MNHEY, CDR2 SMNVEV (reference sequence). Trimming cost V 3 bases and J 12 bases, with 20 bases left between them. CDR3 coding DNA: TGTGCCAGCAGTTTTTCACAGGGAGCGGAAGGCCACACCTTC. Translation gives CASSFSQGAEGHTF.

In its sample, this clonotype was seen many times. This chain links TRBV5-8 with TRBJ2-1, with D maybe TRBD2 (6 bases). From germline, CDR1 is SGHTS and CDR2 YDEGEE. Trimming removed 3 bases from V and 8 bases from J, with 15 bases in between. The CDR3 totals 14 residues. Here the CDR3 DNA reads TGTGCCAGCAGCTCGGGGGTTCTCCGGGATGAGCAGTTCTTC. Translation gives CASSSGVLRDEQFF.

The chain links TRBV19 to TRBJ2-5, with 7 nucleotides matching TRBD2. The CDR3 contains 16 residues. The V and J ends lost 4 bases and 7 bases, in that order; junction bases with no gene match: 15. Germline V lookup: CDR1 LNHDA, CDR2 SQIVND (reference sequence). The CDR3 region is CASSNGDLAGRGTQYF. The CDR3, as DNA: TGTGCCAGTAGTAACGGGGACCTGGCTGGGAGGGGGACCCAGTACTTC. Complete variable domain (other parts from reference TRBV19 and TRBJ2-5): DGGITQSPKYLFRKEGQNVTLSCEQNLNHDAMYWYRQDPGQGLRLIYYSQIVNDFQKGDIAEGYSVSREKKESFPLTVTSAQKNPTAFYLCASSNGDLAGRGTQYFGPGTRLLVL.

The gene calls are TRBV5-1 and TRBJ1-2; the D gene is possibly TRBD1 (6 bases). The CDR3 totals 14 residues. V was pared by 4 bases and J by 7 bases, with 17 bases between. Per germline, CDR1 SGHRS and CDR2 YFSETQ. Here the CDR3 reads CASSPNPGGAGYTF. CDR3 nucleotides: TGCGCCAGCAGCCCTAACCCCGGGGGGGCTGGCTACACCTTC.

The V gene is TRBV14, the J gene TRBJ2-7, with D possibly matching TRBD2 (6 bases). CDR1 and CDR2 (germline): SGHDN, FVKESK. This CDR3 contains 15 residues. Trimming removed 1 base from V and 1 base from J, with 11 bases in between. The CDR3 is CASSQAPRGSYEQYF. The CDR3 DNA reads TGTGCCAGCAGCCAAGCCCCCCGGGGGTCCTACGAGCAGTACTTC.

This clonotype was recorded many times. The genes are TRBV4-1 and TRBJ1-2; 9 bases fit TRBD1. V gave up 3 bases and J gave up 7 bases; unmatched junction bases: 6. Germline assignment: CDR1 MGHRA and CDR2 YSYEKL. CDR3 size: 14 residues. The CDR3 DNA sequence: TGCGCCAGCAGCCACGGTGGGACAGGGCTTGGCTACACCTTC. Its protein is CASSHGGTGLGYTF.

This clonotype was seen ten or more times. V is TRBV7-9 and J is TRBJ2-7; 10 nucleotides agree with TRBD1. The germline V gene has CDR1 SEHNR and CDR2 FQNEAQ (reference sequence). The CDR3 is 14 residues long. Trimming removed 5 bases from V and 5 bases from J; junction bases left unmatched: 6. The CDR3 is CASSTDRGRNEQYF. The CDR3 region has the DNA TGTGCCAGCAGCACAGACAGGGGGCGAAACGAGCAGTACTTC. The variable domain in full, completed from reference TRBV7-9 and TRBJ2-7, reads DTGVSQNPRHKITKRGQNVTFRCDPISEHNRLYWYRQTLGQGPEFLTYFQNEAQLEKSRLLSDRFSAERPKGSFSTLEIQRTEQGDSAMYLCASSTDRGRNEQYFGPGTRLTVT.

This clonotype was seen repeatedly, ten times or more. The CDR3 DNA reads as TGTGCCAGCAGCCTACAGGGGTTCTCTGGAAACACCATATATTTT. This translates into CASSLQGFSGNTIYF. The chain carries TRBV6-1 and TRBJ1-3, with 7 bases lining up with TRBD1. Trimming removed 6 bases from V and 0 bases from J; junction bases left unmatched: 5. Per the germline V gene, CDR1 is MNHNS and CDR2 is SASEGT. This CDR3 is 15 amino acids long.

In its sample, this clonotype was seen a few times. The J gene is TRBJ2-5, the V gene TRBV20-1, with D perhaps given as TRBD1 or TRBD2 (5 bases each). Trimming took off 6 bases at V and 5 bases at J, with 22 bases between the two ends. The CDR3 contains 15 residues. Per the germline V gene, CDR1 is DFQATT and CDR2 is SNEGSKA (reference sequence). The CDR3 spells CSAHLGAGPGETQYF. The CDR3 coding sequence is TGCAGTGCCCACCTAGGGGCAGGACCGGGGGAGACCCAGTACTTC.

In its sample, this clonotype was seen many times. The chain couples TRBV2 to TRBJ2-1; D not certain. V dropped 1 base and J dropped 4 bases, with 8 bases sitting between them. This CDR3 region has 14 residues. Germline V gene sequence: CDR1 SNHLY, CDR2 FYNNEI. CDR3 residues: CASSEGETYNEQFF. CDR3 bases: TGTGCCAGCAGTGAAGGAGAGACGTACAATGAGCAGTTCTTC.

This chain uses TRBV19 with TRBJ1-2; D remains ambiguous. The ends were cut back, 0 bases at V and 8 bases at J, with 7 bases in the middle. The CDR3 consists of 12 residues. In germline, CDR1 is LNHDA, CDR2 SQIVND (reference sequence). The DNA for the CDR3 is TGTGCCAGTAGTATAGAGCAGAGAGGCTACACCTTC. Translated: CASSIEQRGYTF.

This chain links TRBV6-1 with TRBJ1-6; D might be TRBD1 (6 bases). V lost 8 bases and J lost 4, with 15 bases in between. Germline CDR1 reads MNHNS; CDR2 reads SASEGT. This CDR3 region has 15 residues. CDR3 amino acids: CASQRGDLYNSPLHF. The CDR3 coding sequence is TGTGCCAGCCAGAGGGGGGATCTTTATAATTCACCCCTCCACTTT.

This clonotype showed up many times. V is TRBV18 and J is TRBJ1-5; D not certain. The ends were cut back, 5 bases at V and 7 bases at J, with 18 bases in the middle. Germline CDR1 and CDR2: KGHSH and LQKENI. The CDR3 is 15 amino acids. The CDR3, as DNA: TGTGCCAGCTCAATCGACGGACCCTGGGAGCAGCCCCAGCATTTT. Amino acid sequence: CASSIDGPWEQPQHF. Combining the CDR3 with reference TRBV18 and TRBJ1-5 gives the whole variable domain NAGVMQNPRHLVRRRGQEARLRCSPMKGHSHVYWYRQLPEEGLKFMVYLQKENIIDESGMPKERFSAEFPKEGPSILRIQQVVRGDSAAYFCASSIDGPWEQPQHFGDGTRLSIL.

This chain connects TRBV20-1 to TRBJ2-7; D possibly corresponds to TRBD1 (6 bases). The CDR3 loop spans 13 amino acids. Per germline, CDR1 DFQATT and CDR2 SNEGSKA (reference sequence). V was shortened by 5 bases and J by 1 base, with 12 bases between the two germline ends. The CDR3 DNA reads as TGCAGTGCTGCGAACAGGGATTCCTACGAGCAGTACTTC. It encodes CSAANRDSYEQYF.

V gene TRBV2 combines with J gene TRBJ1-5, with D tentatively TRBD1 (5 bases). Trimming pared 2 bases from V and 0 bases from J, leaving 11 bases between. CDR1 and CDR2 (germline): SNHLY, FYNNEI. The CDR3 extends over 16 amino acids. The CDR3 nucleotides read TGTGCCAGCAGTGAATGGGACTCATATAGCAATCAGCCCCAGCATTTT. It translates to CASSEWDSYSNQPQHF. The variable domain in full, completed from reference TRBV2 and TRBJ1-5, reads EPEVTQTPSHQVTQMGQEVILRCVPISNHLYFYWYRQILGQKVEFLVSFYNNEISEKSEIFDDQFSVERPDGSNFTLKIRSTKLEDSAMYFCASSEWDSYSNQPQHFGDGTRLSIL.

This clonotype was detected a few times. V usage is TRBV19 and J usage is TRBJ2-1, with a weak D call TRBD2 (6 bases). There are 15 residues in the CDR3. CDR1 is LNHDA and CDR2 is SQIVND in the germline V gene (reference sequence). Trimming took off 7 bases at V and 4 bases at J, with 17 bases between the two ends. CDR3 amino acids: CASMEGPGQYNEQFF. The CDR3 DNA sequence: TGTGCCAGTATGGAGGGTCCAGGCCAATACAATGAGCAGTTCTTC.

This clonotype was seen at least ten times. The V gene is TRBV5-6, the J gene TRBJ1-1; D unclear. V lost 0 bases and J lost 5, with 8 bases in between. CDR1 SGHDT and CDR2 YYEEEE come from the germline V gene. The CDR3 extends over 13 amino acids. The CDR3 reads CASSLAPRTEAFF. The CDR3 nucleotides read TGTGCCAGCAGCTTGGCCCCGAGGACTGAAGCTTTCTTT.

In this sample, this clonotype turned up many times. This chain joins TRBV12-3 or TRBV12-4 and TRBJ1-1; weak D call: TRBD1 (5 bases). This CDR3 region has 16 residues. Trimming took off 3 bases at V and 2 bases at J, with 16 bases between the two ends. CDR3 sequence reads: CASSFFSGRDNTEAFF. CDR3 in DNA: TGTGCCAGCAGTTTTTTTTCGGGCAGGGATAACACTGAAGCTTTCTTT.